This TCR beta chain comes out of a study of early T cells in non-severe SARS-CoV-2 infection. A single record per CDR3 protein comes from TCRdb applying MiXCR to the 5' RACE reads. The table has about 71,000 distinct CDR3 sequences, approximately 13% seen once. The CDR3 loop spans 15 amino acids. The V end lost 5 bases, the J end lost 3 bases, and 15 bases lay between the germline ends. Per the germline V gene, CDR1 is SEHNR and CDR2 is FQNEAQ (reference sequence). The rearrangement uses TRBV7-9 and TRBJ2-3, with D hard to call. This receptor was obtained from an adult who was a healthcare worker with PCR-confirmed SARS-CoV-2 infection or an uninfected control (not recorded which). This material consisted of whole blood, taken at baseline. CDR3 residues: CASSPNSRRTDTQYF. The CDR3 DNA sequence: TGTGCCAGCAGCCCAAACAGCCGAAGGACAGATACGCAGTATTTT.